Sequencing of this T cell receptor (beta chain) was carried out in a study of blood T cells in healthy people across ages. Primers used in a second PCR of about 6 to 12 cycles were a sample-barcoded 5' primer and a J-beta primer mix. Every molecule of cDNA carried a tag from a template-switch adaptor with 12 random nucleotides. MiXCR, applied by TCRdb to the 5' RACE reads, yields one record per CDR3 protein. The data show approximately 810,000 distinct CDR3 sequences, around 26% seen once. This clonotype has ten or more counts. Its antigen is not identified. The authors drew approximately 9 milliliters of peripheral blood from each donor. The CDR3 extends over 15 amino acids. Germline-derived CDR1 and CDR2 are MNHEY and SVGEGT. The V gene end was trimmed by 1 base and the J gene end by 8 bases; junction bases not matched to a gene: 7. Notes on the study in general: Those diversity estimates obtained from one million T cells were thought to be underestimates.

The TCR originated in a woman over 75 in good health. The chain links TRBV6-2 or TRBV6-3 to TRBJ2-1, with 8 bases lining up with TRBD1. Specimen: blood. The CDR3 loop reads CASSYLGQAFYEQFF. The CDR3 coding sequence is TGTGCCAGCAGTTACTTGGGACAGGCATTCTATGAGCAGTTCTTC.